The present entry profiles one T cell receptor beta chain with its context. Its antigen is as yet unknown. The sample comes from a study of beta chain features in type 1 diabetes. The authors took one heparinised blood draw, averaging approximately 120 mL, from each donor. A CD45RO/CCR7/CD25/CD127/CD95/CD27 panel sorted naive, central memory, regulatory and stem cell-like memory CD4+ cells. cDNA synthesis used the whole RNA isolate, giving expressed TCRB sequences. TCRdb's copy holds only in-frame clones and misses some; the assay was immunoSEQ multiplex PCR. The sample lists some 900,000 clones, roughly 16% seen once, with about 0.02% in the top ten. Study-level points and caveats: All four CD4+ subsets of Type 1 diabetes patients contained TCRB CDR3s that were moderately but significantly shorter.

This CDR3 comprises 15 residues. The trim removed 5 bases at V and 4 bases at J, leaving 8 bases unmatched. Germline V CDR1 and CDR2: SNHLY, FYNNEI. This receptor was taken from a woman in her late teens or twenties in good health. The sequencing sample was made of naive CD4+ T cells from blood. J is TRBJ2-1 and V is TRBV2; 7 bases match TRBD2. The CDR3 DNA sequence: TGTGCCAGCAGTCCTACGGGAGGCACTTACAATGAGCAGTTCTTC. Its protein product is CASSPTGGTYNEQFF.